This T cell receptor (beta chain) was observed in a study of immune heterogeneity within non-small cell lung tumors. Background on the study: With respect to histology, the tumors encompassed a few squamous cell carcinomas, about 9 non-squamous carcinomas and 1 not otherwise specified.

Study observations and caveats: Local tumor mutational burden showed a correlation with local T-cell clonality that was moderate but significant (R around 0.3).

CDR1 MDHEN and CDR2 SYDVKM come from the germline V gene. The CDR3 is made up of 13 amino acids. After removal of 6 bases from V and 7 bases from J, the junction contained 5 bases not matched to a gene. TCR beta CDR3 was amplified by multiplex PCR using 32 V and 13 J primers. TCRdb re-derived calls from the multiplex PCR reads in MiXCR, one entry per CDR3 protein. The sample includes fewer than 10,000 distinct CDR3 sequences, under 35% seen only once; the top ten take around 10%. Genomic DNA extracted from bulk tumor tissue served as template. A total of roughly 620 ng was used per sample. Each primary tumor yielded several biopsies, collected far apart from one another at surgery. Curative surgical treatment was performed in patients who had newly diagnosed, untreated non-small cell lung cancer. This clonotype showed up many times. What it binds is unknown.

Sequenced: lung tumor tissue. The V gene is TRBV28, the J gene TRBJ2-1; TRBD2 matches 8 bases. This clonotype originated in a man aged 60 to 69 with non-small cell lung cancer. The CDR3 is CASRPGLENEQFF. In DNA, the CDR3 is TGTGCCAGCAGGCCGGGACTAGAGAATGAGCAGTTCTTC.